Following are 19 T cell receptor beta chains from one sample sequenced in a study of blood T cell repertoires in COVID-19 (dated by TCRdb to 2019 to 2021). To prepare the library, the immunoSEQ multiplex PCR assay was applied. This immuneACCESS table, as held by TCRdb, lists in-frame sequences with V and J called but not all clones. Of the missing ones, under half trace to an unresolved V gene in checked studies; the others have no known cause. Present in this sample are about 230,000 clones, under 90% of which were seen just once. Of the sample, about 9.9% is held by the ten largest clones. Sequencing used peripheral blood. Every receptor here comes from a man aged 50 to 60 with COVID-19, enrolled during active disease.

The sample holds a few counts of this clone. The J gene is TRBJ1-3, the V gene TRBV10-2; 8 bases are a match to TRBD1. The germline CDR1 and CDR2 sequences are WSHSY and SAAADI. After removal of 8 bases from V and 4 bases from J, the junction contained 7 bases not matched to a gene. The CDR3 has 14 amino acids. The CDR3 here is CASQDRGGGNTIYF. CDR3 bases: TGCGCCAGCCAAGACAGGGGCGGAGGAAACACCATATATTTT.

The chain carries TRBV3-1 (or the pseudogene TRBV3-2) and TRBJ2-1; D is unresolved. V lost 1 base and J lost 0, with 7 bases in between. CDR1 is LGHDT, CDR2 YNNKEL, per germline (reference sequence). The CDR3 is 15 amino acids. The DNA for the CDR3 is TGTGCCAGCAGCCAAGGGCTTAACTCCTACAATGAGCAGTTCTTC. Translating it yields CASSQGLNSYNEQFF.

In nucleotides, the CDR3 is TGTGCCAGCAGCCTGGGACAGGGCATTCGGGACACCATATATTTT. Protein: CASSLGQGIRDTIYF. This chain joins TRBV5-6 and TRBJ1-3; 9 positions match TRBD1. J lost 8 bases, V lost 4 bases, and 10 bases had no gene match. The CDR3 is 15 amino acids. The germline V gene encodes CDR1 SGHDT and CDR2 YYEEEE.

The CDR3 DNA is TGTGCCAGTAGCCCCAGCGGGAGTCTCGCTTACAATGAGCAGTTCTTC. Protein product: CASSPSGSLAYNEQFF. The chain recombines TRBV19 with TRBJ2-1; 8 nucleotides match TRBD2. Germline CDR1 LNHDA, CDR2 SQIVND (reference sequence). There are 16 residues in the CDR3. The J segment lost 4 bases and the V segment lost 6 bases, leaving 11 bases of the junction unmatched.

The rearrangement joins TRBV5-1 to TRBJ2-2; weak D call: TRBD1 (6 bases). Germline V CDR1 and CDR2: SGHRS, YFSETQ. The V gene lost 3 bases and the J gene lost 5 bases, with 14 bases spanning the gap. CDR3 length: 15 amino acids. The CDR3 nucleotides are TGCGCCAGCAGCTCGGCGACAGGCGAGACCGGGGAGCTGTTTTTT. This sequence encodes CASSSATGETGELFF.

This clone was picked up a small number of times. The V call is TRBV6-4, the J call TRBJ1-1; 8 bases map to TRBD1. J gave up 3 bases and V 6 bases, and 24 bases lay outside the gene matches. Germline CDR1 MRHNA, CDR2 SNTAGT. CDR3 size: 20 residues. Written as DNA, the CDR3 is TGTGCCAGCAGGGTAATATCCAGGGGGCGCCTTCGAAATAGGGACACTGAAGCTTTCTTT. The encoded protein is CASRVISRGRLRNRDTEAFF.

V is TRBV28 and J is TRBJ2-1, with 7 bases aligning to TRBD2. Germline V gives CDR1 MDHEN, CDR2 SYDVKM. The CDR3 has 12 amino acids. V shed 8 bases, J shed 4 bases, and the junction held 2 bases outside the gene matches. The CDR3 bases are TGTGCCAGCGGGGGGGTTTACAATGAGCAGTTCTTC. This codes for CASGGVYNEQFF.

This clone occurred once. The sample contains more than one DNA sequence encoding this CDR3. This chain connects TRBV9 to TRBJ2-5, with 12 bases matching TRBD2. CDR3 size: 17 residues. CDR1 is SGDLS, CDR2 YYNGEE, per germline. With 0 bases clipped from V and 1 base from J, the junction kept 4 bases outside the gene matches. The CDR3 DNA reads TGTGCCAGCAGCGTAGATACTAGCGGGGGGCTCCAAGAGACCCAGTACTTC. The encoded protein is CASSVDTSGGLQETQYF. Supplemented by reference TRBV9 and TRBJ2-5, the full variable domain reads DSGVTQTPKHLITATGQRVTLRCSPRSGDLSVYWYQQSLDQGLQFLIQYYNGEERAKGNILERFSAQQFPDLHSELNLSSLELGDSALYFCASSVDTSGGLQETQYFGPGTRLLVL.

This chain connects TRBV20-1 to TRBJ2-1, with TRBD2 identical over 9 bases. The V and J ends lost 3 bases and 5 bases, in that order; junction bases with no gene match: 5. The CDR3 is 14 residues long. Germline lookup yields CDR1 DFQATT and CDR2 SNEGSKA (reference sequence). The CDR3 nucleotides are TGCAGTGCTAGTCGGCGGGAGGGCCACAATGAGCAGTTCTTC. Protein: CSASRREGHNEQFF.

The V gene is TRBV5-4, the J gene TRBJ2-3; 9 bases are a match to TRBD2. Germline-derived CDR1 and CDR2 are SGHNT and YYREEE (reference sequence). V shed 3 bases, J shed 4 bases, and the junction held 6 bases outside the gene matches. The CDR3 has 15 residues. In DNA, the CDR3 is TGTGCCAGCAGCTGGGGCGGGGGGGCCTCAGATACGCAGTATTTT. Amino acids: CASSWGGGASDTQYF. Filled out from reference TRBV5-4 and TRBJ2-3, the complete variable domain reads ETGVTQSPTHLIKTRGQQVTLRCSSQSGHNTVSWYQQALGQGPQFIFQYYREEENGRGNFPPRFSGLQFPNYSSELNVNALELDDSALYLCASSWGGGASDTQYFGPGTRLTVL.

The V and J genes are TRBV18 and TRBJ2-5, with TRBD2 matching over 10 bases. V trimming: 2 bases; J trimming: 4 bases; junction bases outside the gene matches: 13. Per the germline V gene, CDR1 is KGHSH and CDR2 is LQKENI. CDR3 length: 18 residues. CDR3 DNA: TGTGCCAGCTCACCAGAGGAAGTCGGGCTAGCGGGAGTAGAGACCCAGTACTTC. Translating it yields CASSPEEVGLAGVETQYF.

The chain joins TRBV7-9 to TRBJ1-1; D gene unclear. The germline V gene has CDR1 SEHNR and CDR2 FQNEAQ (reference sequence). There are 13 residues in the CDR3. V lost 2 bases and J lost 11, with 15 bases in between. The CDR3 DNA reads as TGTGCCAGCAGCTTAAATGCGGTCGTCGAGGCTTTCTTT. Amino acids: CASSLNAVVEAFF.

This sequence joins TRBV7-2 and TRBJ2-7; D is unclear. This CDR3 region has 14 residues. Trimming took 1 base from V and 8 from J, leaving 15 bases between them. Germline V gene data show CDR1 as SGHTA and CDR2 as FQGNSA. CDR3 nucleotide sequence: TGTGCCAGCAGCTTAGATACTGCCTACGATCAGCAGTACTTC. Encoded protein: CASSLDTAYDQQYF.

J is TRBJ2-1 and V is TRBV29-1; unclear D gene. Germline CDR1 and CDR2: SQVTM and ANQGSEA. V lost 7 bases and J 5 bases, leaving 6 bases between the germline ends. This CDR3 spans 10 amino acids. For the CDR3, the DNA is TGCAGCGCATCTAACAATGAGCAGTTCTTC. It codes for CSASNNEQFF.

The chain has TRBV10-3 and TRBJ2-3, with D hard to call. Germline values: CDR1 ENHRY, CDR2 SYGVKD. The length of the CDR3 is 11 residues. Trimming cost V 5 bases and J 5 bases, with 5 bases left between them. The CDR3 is CAISPRDTQYF. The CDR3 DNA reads TGTGCCATCAGTCCTAGAGATACGCAGTATTTT.

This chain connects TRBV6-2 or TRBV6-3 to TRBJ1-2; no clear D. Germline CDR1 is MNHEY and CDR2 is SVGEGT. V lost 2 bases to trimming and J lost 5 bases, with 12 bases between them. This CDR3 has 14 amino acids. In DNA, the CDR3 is TGTGCCAGCAGTTACGGAGGGCTCCTATATGGCTACACCTTC. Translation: CASSYGGLLYGYTF.

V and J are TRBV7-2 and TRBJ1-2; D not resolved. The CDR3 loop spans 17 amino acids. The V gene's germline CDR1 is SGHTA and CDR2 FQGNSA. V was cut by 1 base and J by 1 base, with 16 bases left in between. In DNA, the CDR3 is TGTGCCAGCAGCTTAGATGTGTTCCATACTGATAACTATGGCTACACCTTC. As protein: CASSLDVFHTDNYGYTF.

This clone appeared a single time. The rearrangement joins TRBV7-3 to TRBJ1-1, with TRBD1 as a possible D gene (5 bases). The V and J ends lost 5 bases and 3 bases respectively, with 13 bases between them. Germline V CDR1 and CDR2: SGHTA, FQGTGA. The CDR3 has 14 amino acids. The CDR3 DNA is TGTGCCAGCAGCCCCCTGGGGGGTGACACTGAAGCTTTCTTT. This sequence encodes CASSPLGGDTEAFF.

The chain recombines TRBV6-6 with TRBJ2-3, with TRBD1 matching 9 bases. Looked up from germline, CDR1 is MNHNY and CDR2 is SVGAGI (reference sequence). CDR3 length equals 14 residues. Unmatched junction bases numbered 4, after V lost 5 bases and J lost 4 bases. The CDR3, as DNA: TGTGCCAGCAGTACAGGGGGCTTCGCAGATACGCAGTATTTT. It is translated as CASSTGGFADTQYF.